Listed below are T cell receptor beta chains from one sample, sequenced in a study of vaccination and CD4 T cells after COVID-19. These TCRs' antigens remain unknown. In TCRdb, the PCR reads were re-called with MiXCR into one record per CDR3 protein. Of 9,000 to 13,000 distinct CDR3 sequences in the sample, about 30% were seen once. Sequencing was performed on CD4+ T cells from blood, cultured in vitro. Receptors were obtained from a human donor in good health. Each CDR3 is given with its conserved first and last residue. The D gene is left open where the match is weak. The size of a clone is reported for some rows only, either as once, few or many, or as a class for expanded clones.

size,J,V,D,DNA,CDR3
few,TRBJ1-5,TRBV6-1,NA,TGTGCCGGGGGGTCTGATCAGCCCCAGCATTTT,CAGGSDQPQHF
NA,TRBJ2-1,TRBV11-3,NA,TGTGCCAGCAAGTCAGGGGCGGCCAATGAGCAGTTCTTC,CASKSGAANEQFF
NA,TRBJ2-1,TRBV6-2/TRBV6-3,TRBD2,TGTGCCAGCAGTTACTCCGGACTAGCGGGAGGTGGTGAGCAGTTCTTC,CASSYSGLAGGGEQFF
medium-sized,TRBJ2-7,TRBV7-8,TRBD1,TGTGCCAGCAGCTTATCGACAGGGGGATTCGAGCAGTACTTC,CASSLSTGGFEQYF
few,TRBJ2-2,TRBV7-6,TRBD2,TGTGCCAGCAGCTTAACGGGGACTAGCTTTACCGGGGAGCTGTTTTTT,CASSLTGTSFTGELFF
NA,TRBJ2-7,TRBV7-8,TRBD1,TGTGCCAGCGGCAGGACAGGGCGCTACGAGCAGTACTTC,CASGRTGRYEQYF
few,TRBJ1-2,TRBV28,TRBD1,TGTGCCAGCAGCACCGGGACAGCTACTTATGGCTACACCTTC,CASSTGTATYGYTF
few,TRBJ2-5,TRBV20-1,TRBD2,TGCAGTGCTAGAGATTCGGGAGGGCCACAAGAGACCCAGTACTTC,CSARDSGGPQETQYF
NA,TRBJ1-3,TRBV7-9,NA,TGTGCCAGCCCGGGACCGATCTCTGGAAACACCATATATTTT,CASPGPISGNTIYF
NA,TRBJ2-3,TRBV5-4,TRBD2,TGTGCCAGCAGAAGACTAGCGGGAGACACAGATACGCAGTATTTT,CASRRLAGDTDTQYF
NA,TRBJ1-2,TRBV9,NA,TGTGCCAGCAGCGCCCCCCCCCTACGGGATGGCTACACCTTC,CASSAPPLRDGYTF
NA,TRBJ2-1,TRBV20-1,NA,TGCAGTGCTATCTTACGGGGGAATGAGCAGTTCTTC,CSAILRGNEQFF
NA,TRBJ2-1,TRBV14,NA,TGTGCCAGCAGCCAAGATTCAGTTTATGAGCAGTTCTTC,CASSQDSVYEQFF
NA,TRBJ2-3,TRBV7-3,NA,NA,CASSINVASGSAYF
once,TRBJ2-3,TRBV6-1,NA,TGTGCCAGCAAACGTTCGTTGGAGAACACAGATACGCAGTATTTT,CASKRSLENTDTQYF
NA,TRBJ2-7,TRBV5-1,NA,TGCGCCAGCAGCTTTGGAGGACCTACTACGGGGGAGCAGTACTTC,CASSFGGPTTGEQYF
few,TRBJ2-7,TRBV10-3,NA,TGTGCCACGGGACCGCCATTCTCCTACGAGCAGTACTTC,CATGPPFSYEQYF
NA,TRBJ1-5,TRBV7-8,NA,TGTGCCAGCAGCACACGGACGGCTAGCAATCAGCCCCAGCATTTT,CASSTRTASNQPQHF
few,TRBJ2-3,TRBV20-1,NA,TGCAGTGCCAGGAGACTGGCTAGCACAGATACGCAGTATTTT,CSARRLASTDTQYF
NA,TRBJ2-7,TRBV7-8,NA,TGTGCCAGCAGCCATAGCTCAGCTCGAGGAGGCTACGAGCAGTACTTC,CASSHSSARGGYEQYF
NA,TRBJ2-5,TRBV6-1,TRBD2,TGTGCCAGCAGTCTCTCCAGAACCGGACTAGCGGGAGGGTATCAGGAGACCCAGTACTTC,CASSLSRTGLAGGYQETQYF
few,TRBJ1-1,TRBV20-1,NA,TGCAGTGCCCCGGGGAGGGGCAACACTGAAGCTTTCTTT,CSAPGRGNTEAFF
few,TRBJ2-7,TRBV20-1,NA,TGCAGTGCCGGCGAGATCGGCTACGAGCAGTACTTC,CSAGEIGYEQYF
few,TRBJ2-5,TRBV19,TRBD2,TGTGCCAGTAGTATAGGGCCCGGTGGGCTAGCGGGAATCTTTGAGACCCAGTACTTC,CASSIGPGGLAGIFETQYF